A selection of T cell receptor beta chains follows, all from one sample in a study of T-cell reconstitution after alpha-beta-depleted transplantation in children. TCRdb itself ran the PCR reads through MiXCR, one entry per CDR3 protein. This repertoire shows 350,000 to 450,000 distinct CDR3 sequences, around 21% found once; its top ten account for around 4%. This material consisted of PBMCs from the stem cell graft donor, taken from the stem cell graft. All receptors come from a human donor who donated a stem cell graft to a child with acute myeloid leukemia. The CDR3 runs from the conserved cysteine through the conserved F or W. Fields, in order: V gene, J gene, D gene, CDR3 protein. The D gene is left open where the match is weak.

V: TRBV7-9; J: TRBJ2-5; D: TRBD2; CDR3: CASRRASGSPQETQYF
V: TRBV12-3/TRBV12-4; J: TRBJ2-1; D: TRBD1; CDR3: CASADAGGSYNEQFF
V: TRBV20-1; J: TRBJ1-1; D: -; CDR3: CSARDPRSATEAFF
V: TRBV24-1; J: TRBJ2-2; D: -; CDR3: CATSETAGGVRTGELFF
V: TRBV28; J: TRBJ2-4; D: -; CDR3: CASSPGQLKNIQYF
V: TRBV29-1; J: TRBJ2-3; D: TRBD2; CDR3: CSVEEGREGTDTQYF
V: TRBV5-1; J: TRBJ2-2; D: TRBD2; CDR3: CASRVSGKRTGELFF
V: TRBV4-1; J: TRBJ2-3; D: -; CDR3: CASSLTMPYYTQYF
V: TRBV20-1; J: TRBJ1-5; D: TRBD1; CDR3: CSAGRTGAYNQPQHF
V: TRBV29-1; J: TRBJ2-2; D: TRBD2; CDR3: CSVLALAGEAGELFF
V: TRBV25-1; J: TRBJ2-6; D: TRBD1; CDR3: CASSWTGPMSANVLTF
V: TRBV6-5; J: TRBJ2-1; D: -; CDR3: CASSYGAGGAYEQFF
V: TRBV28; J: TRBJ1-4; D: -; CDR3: CASSFREGQRGRREKLFF
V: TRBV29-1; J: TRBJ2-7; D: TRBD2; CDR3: CSVARTSGTPAQQYF
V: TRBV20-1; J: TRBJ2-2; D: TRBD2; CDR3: CSANSGSLTGELFF
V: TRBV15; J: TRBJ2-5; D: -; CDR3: CATSRELGTQETQYF
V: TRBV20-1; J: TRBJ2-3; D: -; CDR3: CSASGRRGASTDTQYF
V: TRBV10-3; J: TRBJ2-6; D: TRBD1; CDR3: CASETGVDSGANVLTF
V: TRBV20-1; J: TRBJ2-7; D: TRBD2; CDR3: CSAREAGERRSYEQYF
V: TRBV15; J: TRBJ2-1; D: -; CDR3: CATSPGVGRRFF
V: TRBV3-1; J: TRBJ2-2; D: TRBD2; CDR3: CASSQASWLAGAHTGELFF
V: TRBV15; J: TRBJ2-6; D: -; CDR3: CATSRVQGSGANVLTF
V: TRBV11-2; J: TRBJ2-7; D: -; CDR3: CASSFGGGYEQYF
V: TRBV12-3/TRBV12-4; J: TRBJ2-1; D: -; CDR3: CASSPVRGISSYNEQFF
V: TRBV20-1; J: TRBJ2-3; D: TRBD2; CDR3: CSALSGRAIDTQYF
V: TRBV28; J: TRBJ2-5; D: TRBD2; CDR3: CASSLSRGGRETQYF
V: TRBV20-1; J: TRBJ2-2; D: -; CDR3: CSASQGMSNTGELFF
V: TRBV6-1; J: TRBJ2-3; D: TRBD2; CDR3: CASSEVQAGGYSDTQYF
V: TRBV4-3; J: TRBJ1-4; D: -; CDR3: CASSQEPSGHLEKLFF
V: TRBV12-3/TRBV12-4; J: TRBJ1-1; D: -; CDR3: CASTGRANTEAFF
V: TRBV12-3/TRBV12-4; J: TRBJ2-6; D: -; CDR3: CASSGGRSGANVLTF
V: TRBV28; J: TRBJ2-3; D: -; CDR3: CASRSYTDTQYF
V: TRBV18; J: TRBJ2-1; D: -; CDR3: CASSPNPNNEQFF
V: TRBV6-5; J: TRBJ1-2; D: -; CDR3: CASSSGWGYTF
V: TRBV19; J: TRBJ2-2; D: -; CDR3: CASSNQGGTGELFF
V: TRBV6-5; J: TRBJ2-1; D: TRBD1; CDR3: CASSYLRGLAGHDEQFF
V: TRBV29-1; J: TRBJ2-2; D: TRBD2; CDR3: CSARGEGGELFF
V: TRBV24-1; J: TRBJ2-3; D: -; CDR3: CATSDLPTEGTDTQYF
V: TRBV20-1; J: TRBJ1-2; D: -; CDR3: CSARDVIGARPNYGYTF
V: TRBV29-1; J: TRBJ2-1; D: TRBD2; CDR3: CSVDYAGVTYNEQFF
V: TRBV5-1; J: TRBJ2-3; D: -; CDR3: CASSFSSDGTQYF
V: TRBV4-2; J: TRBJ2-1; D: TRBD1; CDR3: CASSQVGTGGYNEQFF
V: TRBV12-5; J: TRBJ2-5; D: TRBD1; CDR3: CASGPGTEETQYF
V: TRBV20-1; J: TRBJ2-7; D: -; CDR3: CSASGYESYEQYF
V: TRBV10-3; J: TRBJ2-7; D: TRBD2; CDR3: CAISEPSGRIPTYEQYF